This note documents a single T cell receptor (beta chain) sequence. Its antigen remains unidentified. Base qualities are not provided; no much larger clone lies one nucleotide away. Libraries were built with the immunoSEQ multiplex PCR assay. A mixture of 60 forward primers for TCR Vbeta segments and 13 reverse primers for TCR Jbeta segments was used in the multiplex PCR. The CDR3 region of rearranged TCR beta genes was amplified from genomic DNA by a multiplex PCR assay. On the Illumina HiSeq System, the amplified TCR beta libraries were sequenced as 87-base-pair reads. Regarding the original processing steps: A later analysis tallied around 87 million unique TCR beta chains across the 600 to 700 repertoires, and some 12 million of those chains were shared by two or more donors. A nearest-neighbor algorithm error-corrected the raw reads and collapsed the reads into unique sequences, merging closely related sequences to remove PCR and sequencing errors. V, D and J gene segments were assigned by aligning CDR3 sequences to IMGT reference sequences. For a sequence to be retained, a match of at least six nucleotides was required to both a V gene segment and a J gene segment. Rearrangements were called productive when the CDR3 lacked stop codons and stayed in frame with V and J; all others were non-productive. CDR3 was defined by IMGT convention, running from the second conserved V-encoded cysteine to the conserved J-encoded phenylalanine. The earlier analysis of around 640 of the donors excluded sequences that lacked an unambiguous match to a single V gene segment. An earlier analysis of over 450 of the donors classified V segments as functional when productive rearrangements were above 56.7% and as segregating when the standard deviation between donors was above 5%. A statistical classification framework was developed to diagnose cytomegalovirus status using the catalog of TCR beta chain sequences. V and J gene assignment, in a later analysis, came from comparing TCR nucleotide sequences with IMGT/GENE-DB human TR gene sequences. Using the TCRdist pipeline, a later analysis assigned CDR3 sequences along with most-parsimonious VDJ recombination scenarios. In a later analysis, each TCR beta chain was defined by its CDR3 amino acid sequence together with its V-gene family, and reads without a unique V-gene family were excluded. In a later analysis, some 600 highly shared, low-generation-probability nucleotide sequences were removed to address suspected cross-contamination and a sequencing artifact. In a later analysis, a clonal expansion index was calculated for each public chain from normalized within-repertoire ranks of inferred template counts. In a later analysis, generation probabilities were computed with a VDJ recombination model fitted to out-of-frame rearrangements, and the resulting probabilities were checked against IGoR. Hypergeometric tests were used in a later analysis to score TCR-TCR, TCR-HLA and TCR-CMV co-occurrence, with a repertoire-size bias correction applied to the TCR pairs. In a later analysis, false discovery rates were estimated by permuting HLA or CMV assignments 20 times. In a later analysis, co-occurring TCRs were grouped using DBSCAN, and TCRdist sequence similarity was added for clustering within HLA-allele-positive subsets. Repertoires with fewer than 30,000 or more than 120,000 public chains, plus five repertoires with anomalous nucleotide sharing, were excluded from co-occurrence clustering. TCRdb provides this immuneACCESS table in a form limited to in-frame rearrangements. Some clones are lacking; in checked studies, under half of them reflect an unresolved V gene, and why the rest are absent is not known. V, J and clone size reflect that table, while D and trimming were determined from the DNA. For this sample the table gives about 100,000 clones, of which around 86% were detected only once. The ten largest clones take up roughly 4% of the sample.

This specimen comes from a study of cytomegalovirus exposure and HLA in healthy donors (dated by TCRdb to the late 2010s). General notes on the study: An earlier analysis of approximately 640 of the donors reported 250 to 350 Gb of sequence data and 100 million to 140 million unique TCR beta sequences from roughly 180 million T cells. An early release that covered roughly 600 HLA-typed donors contained approximately 300 gigabases of sequencing data and around 85 million unique TCR sequences. Of the 300 to 500 genotyped donors, approximately 81% were placed in the genetic ancestry cluster associated with self-reported Caucasian donors. The study aimed to test whether signatures of past pathogen exposure could be identified by cataloging public T cell receptors. Using immunosequencing, the study profiled T cell repertoires from 550 to 750 subjects and related those repertoires to cytomegalovirus serostatus. A separate validation cohort of about 110 different subjects was used in addition to the roughly 620-subject first cohort. The study combined high-throughput TCR immunosequencing, statistical association of individual TCRs with disease status, and machine learning to predict cytomegalovirus infection status. To study patterns of TCR occurrence, a later analysis re-analyzed previously published TCR beta repertoires from around 660 donors and added high-resolution HLA genotyping. Rather than using new phenotypic data, the later analysis identified candidate immune exposures from TCR beta sequences and from how often those sequences occurred across donors. In an earlier analysis of roughly 580 of the donors, high-throughput TCR beta sequencing was used to judge whether each TCR beta V gene segment behaved as functional or pseudogenic. Donor age, sex, ethnicity and CMV serostatus were collected together with the repertoire data. A later genetic analysis used genome-wide SNP genotypes for about three fifths of the roughly 700 donors, treating that subset as a discovery cohort. Every repertoire in the discovery cohort had been generated on one and the same sequencing platform. Both class I and class II loci were covered by HLA typing, at four-digit resolution. The number of typed donors differed by locus: roughly 620-640 for A, B, C, DRB1 and DQB1; 522 for DQA1; 606 for DPA1; and roughly 450 for DPB1. Roughly 5 DR-DQ haplotypes were handled as single units for association and clustering, since linkage in the cohort was strong. Among over 350 genotyped donors of the cohort, an average of about 240,000 unique TCR beta nucleotide sequences were sequenced per donor, approximately 20% of them non-productive. The study at large found these results: The authors suggested that the approach could potentially be extended to other disease states and immunological phenotypes. In both the original and validation cohorts, the classifier was reported to diagnose cytomegalovirus status with high specificity and sensitivity. The cohort was sequenced for TCR beta chains only, and without alpha or paired-chain data the features that could be detected were limited. The only immune exposure information available for the cohort was CMV serostatus. Correlated functional status among segregating V segments might be attributable to linkage disequilibrium, but an unknown experimental factor could not be ruled out. Because HLA typing was unavailable for some donors at each locus, only the typed subset was used in association tests. In a later analysis, several top co-occurrence clusters were reported to appear linked to parvovirus B19, influenza, CMV and Epstein-Barr virus. A later analysis found that most CMV-associated TCR beta chains appeared HLA-restricted, with HLA associations seemingly driven largely by CMV exposure. The earlier analysis of 587 of the donors excluded 15 to 20 rarely observed V segments, including chromosome 9 orphons, because counts were too low. Presence/absence analyses assumed roughly uniform sequencing depth across donors, an assumption that may not hold. The study listed 164 TCR beta chains as associated with cytomegalovirus. In a later analysis, some 18,000 TCR beta sequences were associated with specific HLA alleles at a false discovery rate of 0.05. Strong co-occurrence of HLA alleles, especially DR and DQ, made assigning TCR associations to individual alleles difficult. A few of the identified cytomegalovirus-associated TCR beta chains were confirmed in vitro to be specific for cytomegalovirus antigens. A later genetic analysis associated a missense DCLRE1C variant with V-gene and J-gene trimming of TCR beta chains, and an independent cohort replicated the association. According to a later analysis, TCR association rates differed among HLA loci, with DRB1 alleles showing the most associated TCRs and HLA-C alleles showing the fewest. While some public TCRs were present in many individuals, most TCR sequences turned up only very rarely across donors. A further reported finding was that TCR beta sequences accurately predicted the HLA-A and HLA-B alleles for most subjects in the first cohort. A cluster of highly shared sequence variants was judged likely to represent a technical artifact of the sequencing pipeline. Because the 87-base-pair reads could not distinguish some IMGT-functional V segments, including TRBV6-2 and TRBV6-3, those segments were excluded. A later analysis found that HLA-associated TCR beta chains were more clonally expanded and had lower generation probabilities than equally common non-associated chains. Broadly in line with IMGT annotations, most TCR beta V segments showed up in productive rearrangements about 90% or about 30% of the time in an earlier analysis of around 550 of the donors. Compared with the 666-donor mean, donors in an Asian-associated ancestry cluster had fewer N-insertions in productive TCRs, according to a later genetic analysis.

The cohort was made up of 500 to 800 healthy bone marrow donors. All cohort members were sampled while nominally healthy, although unrecorded immune exposures were likely present. The donor tested CMV seropositive, placing the donor among the 289 seropositive members of the cohort. A peripheral blood sample was provided by each donor, and peripheral blood mononuclear cells were used for TCR beta sequencing. The Qiagen DNeasy Blood Extraction Kit was used to extract genomic DNA from the blood cell samples. CDR1 and CDR2 are drawn from the germline V gene: SGHDN, FVKESK. Taken from cysteine to phenylalanine, the CDR3 has 13 residues. Of the read, only the CDR3 DNA is kept; its 39 bases are in frame from base 1. The V end loses 3 bases and the J end loses 3 bases, and a stretch of 6 bases separates them.

The TCR originated in a woman in her 70s in good health and CMV-seropositive. Sequencing used PBMCs. The chain joins TRBV14 to TRBJ2-1; the D gene lacks a confident call. The DNA sequence reads TGTGCCAGCAGCCAGGCCAGCTACAATGAGCAGTTCTTC. It codes for CASSQASYNEQFF.